These 25 T cell receptor beta chains share one sample of origin, sequenced in a study of CD8 T cells in ankylosing spondylitis. TCRdb redid the calling of the 5' RACE reads with MiXCR, one entry per CDR3 protein. The sample contains some 37,000 distinct CDR3 sequences, about 17% of which appear only once. The sequenced material came from blood. The receptor set was obtained from a male donor with ankylosing spondylitis or in good health (not recorded which).

This chain connects TRBV5-1 to TRBJ2-1, with D perhaps given as TRBD1 or TRBD2 (5 bases each). V lost 6 bases and J lost 5, with 12 bases in between. This CDR3 comprises 13 residues. Looked up from germline, CDR1 is SGHRS and CDR2 is YFSETQ. In DNA, the CDR3 is TGCGCCAGCACGGTCCGAGGGGACAATGAGCAGTTCTTC. Translation gives CASTVRGDNEQFF.

This clonotype was observed a handful of times. The chain joins TRBV7-2 to TRBJ2-4; 7 bases agree with TRBD1. Germline loops: CDR1 SGHTA, CDR2 FQGNSA. The V and J ends lost 2 bases and 8 bases, in that order; junction bases with no gene match: 3. The CDR3 contains 13 residues. CDR3 sequence reads: CASSLRDRHIQYF. CDR3 DNA sequence: TGTGCCAGCAGCTTACGGGACAGACACATTCAGTACTTC.

DNA for the CDR3: TGTGCCAGCAGTCGGTCGGGGGACACAGATACGCAGTATTTT. Its protein product is CASSRSGDTDTQYF. The J gene is TRBJ2-3, the V gene TRBV6-4; a weak D match, TRBD2 (6 bases). Per the germline V gene, CDR1 is MRHNA and CDR2 is SNTAGT. V dropped 5 bases and J dropped 2 bases, with 11 bases sitting between them. CDR3 size: 14 residues.

The chain joins TRBV28 to TRBJ2-2; D may be TRBD2 (6 bases). The ends were cut back, 8 bases at V and 9 bases at J, with 10 bases in the middle. The CDR3 totals 11 residues. Germline V CDR1 and CDR2: MDHEN, SYDVKM. In DNA form, the CDR3 reads TGTGCCAGCGGGGGGACCAGGGAGCTGTTTTTT. It specifies CASGGTRELFF.

This clonotype was observed a few times. This chain joins TRBV21-1 and TRBJ2-1; the table's D call of TRBD1 was not tested on the DNA. TRBV21-1 is termed a pseudogene. There are 15 residues in the CDR3. The CDR3 DNA is TGTGCCAGCAGCAACAGGGTTAGCTCCTACAATGAGCAGTTCTTC. It is translated as CASSNRVSSYNEQFF.

The V call is TRBV5-1, the J call TRBJ2-2, with D perhaps matching TRBD1 (5 bases). This CDR3 contains 16 residues. Germline assignment: CDR1 SGHRS and CDR2 YFSETQ. Trimming pared 3 bases from V and 2 bases from J, leaving 14 bases between. The CDR3 DNA is TGCGCCAGCAGCTCAAGGACAAGCAGCAACACCGGGGAGCTGTTTTTT. Translating it yields CASSSRTSSNTGELFF.

The chain recombines TRBV5-1 with TRBJ2-1, with unresolved D. V was shortened by 0 bases and J by 8 bases, with 15 bases between the two germline ends. CDR3 length: 15 amino acids. Germline lookup yields CDR1 SGHRS and CDR2 YFSETQ. CDR3 bases: TGCGCCAGCAGCTTGGAATCCGCAGCGTTCTATGAGCAGTTCTTC. It codes for CASSLESAAFYEQFF.

The V and J genes are TRBV7-9 and TRBJ2-2; D is unresolved. This CDR3 region has 14 residues. CDR1 is SEHNR and CDR2 is FQNEAQ in the germline V gene (reference sequence). V was pared by 0 bases and J by 3 bases, with 5 bases between. The CDR3 region has the DNA TGTGCCAGCAGCTTAGCGCAAGACACCGGGGAGCTGTTTTTT. Encoded protein: CASSLAQDTGELFF.

This clonotype occurred a few times. The CDR3, as DNA: TGTGCCAGCAGCCAAGAACCTGGGCTAGCAGGGAACAATGAGCAGTTCTTC. Translating it yields CASSQEPGLAGNNEQFF. The chain has TRBV3-1 and TRBJ2-1; perhaps D is TRBD1 or TRBD2 (5 bases each). This CDR3 spans 17 amino acids. Germline V CDR1 and CDR2: LGHDT, YNNKEL (reference sequence). V was clipped by 0 bases and J by 5 bases, with 17 bases between them.

The chain combines TRBV4-1 with TRBJ2-5; 9 bases line up with TRBD2. This CDR3 has 17 amino acids. V lost 0 bases and J lost 5; bases outside the gene matches: 10. Germline V gives CDR1 MGHRA, CDR2 YSYEKL. CDR3: CASSQDFRRGGRETQYF. The CDR3 DNA is TGCGCCAGCAGCCAAGATTTTCGGCGGGGGGGCCGGGAGACCCAGTACTTC.

This clonotype was observed a few times. The chain couples TRBV3-1 to TRBJ1-1; no clear D gene. Germline V CDR1 and CDR2: LGHDT, YNNKEL (reference sequence). The germline V and J ends were trimmed by 1 base and 1 base, with 4 bases remaining between them. This CDR3 spans 13 amino acids. DNA for the CDR3: TGTGCCAGCAGCCAAGGGAAGAACACTGAAGCTTTCTTT. Translation gives CASSQGKNTEAFF.

This clonotype occurred a few times. The V call is TRBV14, the J call TRBJ1-6, with D unclear. CDR1 and CDR2 (germline): SGHDN, FVKESK. Trimming took 5 bases from V and 9 from J, leaving 11 bases between them. The CDR3 totals 13 residues. CDR3 nucleotides: TGTGCCAGCAGCTATTCAGCCCCTTCACCCCTCCACTTT. It specifies CASSYSAPSPLHF. Full variable domain (outside the CDR3, taken from reference TRBV14 and TRBJ1-6): EAGVTQFPSHSVIEKGQTVTLRCDPISGHDNLYWYRRVMGKEIKFLLHFVKESKQDESGMPNNRFLAERTGGTYSTLKVQPAELEDSGVYFCASSYSAPSPLHFGNGTRLTVT.

This clonotype was recorded a few times. The chain combines TRBV7-3 with TRBJ2-5; D unclear. Trimming removed 0 bases at V and 5 bases at J, with 13 bases between. Germline assignment: CDR1 SGHTA and CDR2 FQGTGA. There are 15 residues in the CDR3. The CDR3 is CASSLTTLGHETQYF. The CDR3 region has the DNA TGTGCCAGCAGCTTAACTACCTTGGGCCATGAGACCCAGTACTTC.

The DNA for the CDR3 is TGCAGCGTTGATAAGGGGACAGACACTGAAGCTTTCTTT. The encoded protein is CSVDKGTDTEAFF. The V and J genes are TRBV29-1 and TRBJ1-1, with 7 bases aligning to TRBD1. This CDR3 comprises 13 residues. Germline V gene sequence: CDR1 SQVTM, CDR2 ANQGSEA. After removal of 3 bases from V and 3 bases from J, the junction contained 4 bases not matched to a gene. Combining the CDR3 with reference TRBV29-1 and TRBJ1-1 gives the whole variable domain SAVISQKPSRDICQRGTSLTIQCQVDSQVTMMFWYRQQPGQSLTLIATANQGSEATYESGFVIDKFPISRPNLTFSTLTVSNMSPEDSSIYLCSVDKGTDTEAFFGQGTRLTVV.

This clonotype has ten or more counts. J is TRBJ2-5 and V is TRBV29-1; D gene uncertain. The germline gives CDR1 SQVTM, CDR2 ANQGSEA. The germline V and J ends were trimmed by 4 bases and 5 bases, with 5 bases remaining between them. The CDR3 loop spans 10 amino acids. The CDR3 is CSVGSETQYF. The CDR3 nucleotides are TGCAGCGTTGGGAGTGAGACCCAGTACTTC.

The chain uses TRBV29-1 and TRBJ2-1, with unresolved D. Germline CDR1 reads SQVTM; CDR2 reads ANQGSEA. Trimming stripped 4 bases from V and 3 bases from J, with 13 bases between. This CDR3 is 14 amino acids long. The CDR3 region is CSVGGPLVYNEQFF. CDR3 in DNA: TGCAGCGTTGGTGGACCACTGGTCTACAATGAGCAGTTCTTC.

This clonotype appeared a few times. At one end, the junction sequence differs from germline, possibly due to a read error. The chain couples TRBV12-3 or TRBV12-4 to TRBJ2-5; 7 bases line up with TRBD1. The CDR3 sequence is 15 residues long. CDR3 residues: CASSPTGADLEAQYF. The CDR3 DNA sequence: TGTGCCAGCAGCCCAACAGGGGCGGACTTAGAGGCCCAGTACTTC.

In its sample, this clonotype was seen a few times. The V call is TRBV12-3 or TRBV12-4, the J call TRBJ1-5, with D tentatively TRBD1 (6 bases). Trimming removed 4 bases at V and 6 bases at J, with 16 bases between. This CDR3 is 15 amino acids long. CDR3 DNA: TGTGCCAGCAGTTGGTCGGGGGCAACTAGTCAGCCCCAGCATTTT. As protein: CASSWSGATSQPQHF.

This clonotype has just a few counts. The chain joins TRBV9 to TRBJ2-3, with TRBD2 as a possible D gene (6 bases). Germline assignment: CDR1 SGDLS and CDR2 YYNGEE. This CDR3 has 16 residues. Trimming removed 0 bases from V and 1 base from J, with 12 bases in between. CDR3 nucleotides: TGTGCCAGCAGCGTAGGTGAAACGGGAGGCACAGATACGCAGTATTTT. Translating it yields CASSVGETGGTDTQYF.

In this sample, this clonotype turned up a few times. The chain uses TRBV7-2 and TRBJ1-1; a weak D match, TRBD1 (5 bases). The V gene's germline CDR1 is SGHTA and CDR2 FQGNSA. Deletions cut 5 bases from V and 2 bases from J, with 15 bases between. The length of the CDR3 is 15 residues. Here the CDR3 DNA reads TGTGCCAGCAGCACAACAGGTTCCATTAACACTGAAGCTTTCTTT. Translated, it gives CASSTTGSINTEAFF.

This clonotype was counted many times. The chain recombines TRBV5-1 with TRBJ2-3; D remains unclear. This CDR3 has 12 residues. Trimming removed 4 bases from V and 5 bases from J, with 8 bases in between. Germline V gives CDR1 SGHRS, CDR2 YFSETQ. This chain's CDR3 is CASSPARDTQYF. The DNA for the CDR3 is TGCGCCAGCAGCCCCGCTAGAGATACGCAGTATTTT. Supplemented by reference TRBV5-1 and TRBJ2-3, the full variable domain reads KAGVTQTPRYLIKTRGQQVTLSCSPISGHRSVSWYQQTPGQGLQFLFEYFSETQRNKGNFPGRFSGRQFSNSRSEMNVSTLELGDSALYLCASSPARDTQYFGPGTRLTVL.

This clonotype was picked up a small number of times. The V gene is TRBV7-2, the J gene TRBJ2-6; a possible D gene is TRBD1 (5 bases). V lost 6 bases to trimming and J lost 4 bases, with 13 bases between them. Looked up from germline, CDR1 is SGHTA and CDR2 is FQGNSA. CDR3 size: 15 residues. CDR3 loop: CASRPTGGGANVLTF. Here the CDR3 DNA reads TGTGCCAGCAGACCTACAGGTGGCGGGGCCAACGTCCTGACTTTC. The whole variable domain, remainder taken from reference TRBV7-2 and TRBJ2-6, is GAGVSQSPSNKVTEKGKDVELRCDPISGHTALYWYRQSLGQGLEFLIYFQGNSAPDKSGLPSDRFSAERTGGSVSTLTIQRTQQEDSAVYLCASRPTGGGANVLTFGAGSRLTVL.

This clonotype was counted only a few times. This rearrangement joins TRBV6-5 to TRBJ2-1; possible D gene TRBD1, 5 bases. Trimming removed 3 bases at V and 6 bases at J, with 12 bases between. The length of the CDR3 is 14 residues. CDR1 is MNHEY and CDR2 is SVGAGI in the germline V gene. The CDR3 bases are TGTGCCAGCAGTTATCTAAGGGGAATCAATGAGCAGTTCTTC. Translation gives CASSYLRGINEQFF.

This chain connects TRBV7-9 to TRBJ2-2; possibly TRBD1 for D (6 bases). The germline V and J ends were trimmed by 5 bases and 3 bases, with 13 bases remaining between them. Germline CDR1 SEHNR, CDR2 FQNEAQ (reference sequence). The CDR3 extends over 15 amino acids. The CDR3 protein is CASSRRQDYTGELFF. The CDR3 DNA reads as TGTGCCAGCAGCCGACGACAGGACTACACCGGGGAGCTGTTTTTT.

The chain uses TRBV7-3 and TRBJ2-1; 8 bases match TRBD2. The J segment lost 1 base and the V segment lost 6 bases, leaving 5 bases of the junction unmatched. The CDR3 contains 15 residues. Germline-derived CDR1 and CDR2 are SGHTA and FQGTGA. CDR3 region: CASSIGLASYNEQFF. In nucleotides, the CDR3 is TGTGCCAGCAGTATTGGACTAGCTTCCTACAATGAGCAGTTCTTC.